The 15 T cell receptor beta chains in this list originate from one sample, sequenced in a study of shared clonotypes between healthy human individuals. Assay: immunoSEQ multiplex PCR; the TCRdb copy retains only in-frame clones and omits some. The table shows about 2 million clones, with 85% to 95% occurring only once. The sample was naive CD4+ T cells sorted from blood. Regarding subset: CD45RA+ positively selected. The receptors come from a man younger than 35 in good health.

In this sample, this clone turned up once. The V gene is TRBV6-1, the J gene TRBJ1-3; 7 bases map to TRBD1. The CDR3 length is 17 residues. V lost 4 bases to trimming and J lost 2 bases; unmatched junction nucleotides: 11. Germline V gene data show CDR1 as MNHNS and CDR2 as SASEGT. CDR3 sequence: CASSVTRQGLAGNTIYF. Here the CDR3 DNA reads TGTGCCAGCAGTGTAACTCGACAGGGACTTGCTGGAAACACCATATATTTT.

This chain links TRBV18 with TRBJ2-7; D tentatively fits TRBD1 or TRBD2 (5 bases each). There are 16 residues in the CDR3. Germline CDR1 is KGHSH and CDR2 is LQKENI. V lost 5 bases and J lost 0, with 17 bases in between. CDR3 in amino acids: CASSAKSRDGSYEQYF. The CDR3 DNA sequence: TGTGCCAGCTCAGCTAAATCCCGGGACGGCTCCTACGAGCAGTACTTC.

The gene calls are TRBV6-5 and TRBJ2-5; 10 nucleotides match TRBD2. The CDR3 is made up of 16 amino acids. With V trimmed by 2 bases and J by 2 bases, 5 bases remained unmatched. The germline CDR1 and CDR2 sequences are MNHEY and SVGAGI. The CDR3 spells CASSYGGLAFQETQYF. DNA for the CDR3: TGTGCCAGCAGTTACGGGGGACTAGCGTTTCAAGAGACCCAGTACTTC.

The gene calls are TRBV5-6 and TRBJ2-7; 10 bases align to TRBD1. CDR1 and CDR2 (germline): SGHDT, YYEEEE. The V segment lost 0 bases and the J segment 2 bases; nucleotides outside the gene matches: 5. The CDR3 runs to 16 residues. DNA for the CDR3: TGTGCCAGCAGCTTGGCGCCGGGACAGGGGACCTACGAGCAGTACTTC. Translated, it gives CASSLAPGQGTYEQYF.

The CDR3 region is CATSMAGDLTNSPLHF. CDR3 coding DNA: TGTGCCACCTCCATGGCAGGGGACTTAACTAATTCACCCCTCCACTTT. The chain carries TRBV27 and TRBJ1-6, with D perhaps matching TRBD1 (6 bases). This CDR3 is built from 16 residues. CDR1 MNHEY and CDR2 SMNVEV come from the germline V gene (reference sequence). With 10 bases removed from V and 6 bases from J, the gap between germline ends came to 22 bases.

For this clone: The same CDR3 also results from other DNA sequences found in this sample. The genes are TRBV10-3 and TRBJ2-5; perhaps TRBD2 as D (5 bases). V dropped 5 bases and J dropped 5 bases, with 6 bases sitting between them. The CDR3 is made up of 11 amino acids. Germline V gene sequence: CDR1 ENHRY, CDR2 SYGVKD. Here the CDR3 reads CAISPGETQYF. The CDR3 DNA reads as TGTGCCATCAGTCCGGGGGAGACCCAGTACTTC.

This chain joins TRBV18 and TRBJ2-7, with D unclear. The CDR3 extends over 12 amino acids. The V gene's germline CDR1 is KGHSH and CDR2 LQKENI. Deletions cut 6 bases from V and 6 bases from J, with 12 bases between. CDR3 sequence: CASSISLGEQYF. The CDR3 DNA is TGTGCCAGCTCCATTTCCTTAGGCGAGCAGTACTTC.

The chain couples TRBV30 to TRBJ1-1, with 8 bases identical to TRBD1. CDR1 and CDR2 from the germline V gene are GTSNPN and SVGIG (reference sequence). This CDR3 has 14 amino acids. Trimming cost V 5 bases and J 3 bases; bases outside gene matches: 8. The CDR3 DNA follows: TGTGCCTGGCCGGACAGGGCCCTCGACACTGAAGCTTTCTTT. Translated, it gives CAWPDRALDTEAFF.

The V gene is TRBV2, the J gene TRBJ1-5; TRBD1 matches 8 bases. V dropped 4 bases and J dropped 10; count of bases not matched to a gene: 9. The CDR3 sequence is 14 residues long. In germline, CDR1 is SNHLY, CDR2 FYNNEI. The CDR3 region is CASSADRVHTPQHF. Written as DNA, the CDR3 is TGTGCCAGCAGTGCGGACAGGGTCCACACACCCCAGCATTTT.

V is TRBV29-1 and J is TRBJ2-1; no clear D. The germline V gene encodes CDR1 SQVTM and CDR2 ANQGSEA. Trimming pared 5 bases from V and 10 bases from J, leaving 18 bases between. This CDR3 comprises 13 residues. This chain's CDR3 is CSVKGLVTGEQFF. The CDR3 DNA follows: TGCAGCGTTAAGGGTTTGGTTACCGGCGAGCAGTTCTTC.

This sequence joins TRBV4-1 and TRBJ1-2; the match to TRBD1 covers 9 bases. This CDR3 has 15 residues. The junction had 7 bases not matched to a gene; V was cut back by 4 bases and J by 4 bases. Per germline, CDR1 MGHRA and CDR2 YSYEKL. Here the CDR3 DNA reads TGCGCCAGCAGCCGAGGACAGGGGTTGGGCTATGGCTACACCTTC. Its protein product is CASSRGQGLGYGYTF.

This chain connects TRBV4-3 to TRBJ1-4; the match to TRBD1 covers 10 bases. The germline V gene has CDR1 LGHNA and CDR2 YSLEER. The CDR3 is 17 residues long. V shed 0 bases, J shed 14 bases, and the junction held 15 bases outside the gene matches. The CDR3 reads CASSQEVTGTGASPLFF. CDR3 DNA sequence: TGCGCCAGCAGCCAAGAAGTGACCGGGACAGGGGCCTCACCCCTGTTTTTT.

The chain couples TRBV11-3 to TRBJ2-3; D is unclear. The CDR3 covers 16 residues. V lost 0 bases to trimming and J lost 0 bases, with 10 bases between them. Germline lookup yields CDR1 SGHNT and CDR2 YENEEA. The CDR3 here is CASSLDAGPSTDTQYF. The CDR3 DNA reads TGTGCCAGCAGCTTAGACGCAGGACCCAGCACAGATACGCAGTATTTT.

The genes are TRBV7-6 and TRBJ2-3; 8 bases match TRBD2. The CDR3 has 16 amino acids. CDR1 and CDR2 (germline): SGHVS, FNYEAQ. V lost 4 bases to trimming and J lost 4 bases; unmatched junction nucleotides: 10. In nucleotides, the CDR3 is TGTGCCAGCAGCTCCCCCGGCGGGGGGAAACCAGATACGCAGTATTTT. It translates to CASSSPGGGKPDTQYF.

The V call is TRBV28, the J call TRBJ2-5, with TRBD2 matching 7 bases. Per germline, CDR1 MDHEN and CDR2 SYDVKM. V trimming: 5 bases; J trimming: 7 bases; junction bases outside the gene matches: 10. This CDR3 spans 14 amino acids. The CDR3 DNA reads as TGTGCCAGCAGTCCTCCGGATAAGCGGGGGACCCAGTACTTC. Its translation is CASSPPDKRGTQYF.